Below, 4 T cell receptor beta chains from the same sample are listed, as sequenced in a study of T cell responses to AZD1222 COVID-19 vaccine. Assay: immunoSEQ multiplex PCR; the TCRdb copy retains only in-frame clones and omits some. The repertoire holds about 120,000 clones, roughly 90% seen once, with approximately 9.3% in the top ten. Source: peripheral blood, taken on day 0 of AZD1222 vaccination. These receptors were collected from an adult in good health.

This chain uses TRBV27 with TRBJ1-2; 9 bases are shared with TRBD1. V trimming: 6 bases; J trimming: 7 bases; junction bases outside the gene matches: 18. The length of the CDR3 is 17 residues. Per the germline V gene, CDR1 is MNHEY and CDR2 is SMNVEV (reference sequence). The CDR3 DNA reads TGTGCCAGCAGAGCGGGGACAGGGCTTTTGGTTGCGAGTGGCTACACCTTC. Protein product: CASRAGTGLLVASGYTF.

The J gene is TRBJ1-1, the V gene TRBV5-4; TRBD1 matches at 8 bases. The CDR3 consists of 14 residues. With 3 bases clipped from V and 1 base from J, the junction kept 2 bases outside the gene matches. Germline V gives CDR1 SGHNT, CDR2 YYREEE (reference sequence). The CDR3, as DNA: TGTGCCAGCAGCTCCCAGGGGGCGAACACTGAAGCTTTCTTT. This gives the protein CASSSQGANTEAFF. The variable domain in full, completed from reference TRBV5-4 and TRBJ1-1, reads ETGVTQSPTHLIKTRGQQVTLRCSSQSGHNTVSWYQQALGQGPQFIFQYYREEENGRGNFPPRFSGLQFPNYSSELNVNALELDDSALYLCASSSQGANTEAFFGQGTRLTVV.

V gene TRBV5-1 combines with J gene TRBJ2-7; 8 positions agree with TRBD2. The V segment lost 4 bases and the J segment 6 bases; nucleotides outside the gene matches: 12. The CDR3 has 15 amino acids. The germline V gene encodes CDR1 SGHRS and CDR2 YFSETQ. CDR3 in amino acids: CASSLSGAPQTEQYF. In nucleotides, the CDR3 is TGCGCCAGCAGCCTTAGCGGGGCTCCGCAGACCGAGCAGTACTTC. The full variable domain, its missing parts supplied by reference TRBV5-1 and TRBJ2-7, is KAGVTQTPRYLIKTRGQQVTLSCSPISGHRSVSWYQQTPGQGLQFLFEYFSETQRNKGNFPGRFSGRQFSNSRSEMNVSTLELGDSALYLCASSLSGAPQTEQYFGPGTRLTVT.

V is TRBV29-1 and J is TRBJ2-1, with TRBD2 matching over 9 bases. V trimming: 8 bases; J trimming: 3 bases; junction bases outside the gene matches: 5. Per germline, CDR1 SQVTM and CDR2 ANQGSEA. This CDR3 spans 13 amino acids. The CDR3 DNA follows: TGCAGCCCCCTAGCGGGACTCTACAATGAGCAGTTCTTC. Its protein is CSPLAGLYNEQFF.